These T cell receptor beta chains were read from a single sample in a study of response to subunit inactivated influenza vaccine. MiXCR, applied by TCRdb to the RT-PCR reads, yields one record per CDR3 protein. Among about 570,000 distinct CDR3 sequences listed, over 9% were seen once. The same sample was also used in a study of T cells expressing NK-cell markers.

Sequenced here: PBMCs from blood, sampled on the day of vaccination. These receptors were obtained from a man aged 45-65 years who received an inactivated influenza vaccine. Both conserved end residues are part of each CDR3. Each record gives: V gene, J gene, CDR3 protein.

TRBV5-1	TRBJ2-1	CASSPSDPGGGEQFF
TRBV4-2	TRBJ1-1	CASSQVSDKAAFF
TRBV20-1	TRBJ2-1	CSALGLAGSNEQFF
TRBV28	TRBJ1-1	CASSFKDTAFF
TRBV7-6	TRBJ2-5	CASSQTGGRAETQYF
TRBV7-2	TRBJ2-5	CASSLTDSHQETQYF
TRBV29-1	TRBJ1-1	CSAIRQGNTEAFF
TRBV24-1	TRBJ2-7	CATANQQGYEQYF
TRBV28	TRBJ2-7	CASSLSSEQYF
TRBV4-2	TRBJ2-3	CASSQMTGKGTDTQYF
TRBV29-1	TRBJ1-2	CSASRGEGDTF
TRBV6-2/TRBV6-3	TRBJ2-3	CASKQGATDTQYF
TRBV28	TRBJ2-7	CASSYRGRPGEQYF
TRBV7-3	TRBJ2-5	CASSAYSDRQETQYF
TRBV11-2	TRBJ2-2	CASTPGLAGGRGTGELFF
TRBV4-1	TRBJ1-1	CASSPGTGGLEAFF
TRBV20-1	TRBJ2-7	CSARESLGWGREQYF
TRBV4-3	TRBJ1-3	CASSYGLSSGNTIYF
TRBV2	TRBJ2-2	CASSGVLGRGTGELFF
TRBV28	TRBJ1-5	CASSLFRGEVKPQHF
TRBV12-3/TRBV12-4	TRBJ2-7	CASRPGGGEQYF
TRBV6-2/TRBV6-3	TRBJ2-1	CASSPPGLAGNEQFF
TRBV4-3	TRBJ2-1	CASSQALSDAGEQFF
TRBV27	TRBJ2-2	CASSLFVTGVTGELFF
TRBV2	TRBJ2-5	CASSVDRTSQETQYF
TRBV13	TRBJ2-7	CASSPRDGHISYEQYF
TRBV4-3	TRBJ2-5	CASSQAYSPTSGGAKETQYF
TRBV30	TRBJ2-7	CAWSTGTGVYYEQYF
TRBV11-2	TRBJ2-3	CASSTGQGIRGTDTQYF
TRBV28	TRBJ1-1	CASSLYLGQERTEAFF
TRBV20-1	TRBJ1-2	CSASDYSNYGYTF
TRBV6-5	TRBJ1-1	CASSLTSRVRTEAFF
TRBV5-1	TRBJ2-7	CASSVVGLRQLQNYEQYF
TRBV12-3/TRBV12-4	TRBJ2-3	CASSHLDTQYF
TRBV9	TRBJ1-3	CASSVPPPAGNTIYF
TRBV11-2	TRBJ2-7	CASSLFGRGYEQYF
TRBV7-2	TRBJ2-7	CASSYGLAGHSYEQYF
TRBV6-5	TRBJ1-1	CASSYKFGPEAFF
TRBV15	TRBJ2-1	CATSRETGTGYVNEQFF
TRBV11-2	TRBJ2-3	CASSADSTDTQYF